What follows are 27 T cell receptor beta chains derived from one specimen sequenced in a study of shared clonotypes between healthy human individuals. The method was immunoSEQ multiplex PCR; TCRdb's version includes in-frame clones alone and lacks a portion of them. The sample shows about 680,000 clones, roughly 73% of them seen only once. The sequenced material came from memory CD4+ T cells sorted from blood. Subset indicated: CD45RA-negative fraction. The source is a woman aged 30 to 39 in good health.

This clone was observed a few times. Other DNA sequences within the sample encode an identical CDR3. The chain links TRBV28 to TRBJ1-2, with D possibly TRBD1 on 6 matching bases. Germline CDR1 and CDR2: MDHEN and SYDVKM. Trimming removed 5 bases at V and 4 bases at J, with 11 bases between. This CDR3 comprises 13 residues. The CDR3 region is CASSEQGAYGYTF. The CDR3 nucleotides are TGTGCCAGCAGTGAACAGGGCGCCTATGGCTACACCTTC.

The V and J genes are TRBV29-1 and TRBJ2-7, with TRBD1 identical over 10 bases. The junction had 5 bases not matched to a gene; V was cut back by 3 bases and J by 0 bases. The germline V gene encodes CDR1 SQVTM and CDR2 ANQGSEA. The CDR3 runs to 15 residues. CDR3 coding DNA: TGCAGCGTTGATTCCAGGACAGGGGGCTCCTACGAGCAGTACTTC. Amino acids: CSVDSRTGGSYEQYF.

This rearrangement joins TRBV27 to TRBJ2-6; D unclear. The germline CDR1 and CDR2 sequences are MNHEY and SMNVEV (reference sequence). The CDR3 totals 15 residues. Trimming removed 3 bases at V and 0 bases at J, with 6 bases between. CDR3 in amino acids: CASSFTYSGANVLTF. Here the CDR3 DNA reads TGTGCCAGCAGTTTTACCTACTCTGGGGCCAACGTCCTGACTTTC.

This clone was seen a few times. The rearrangement uses TRBV5-1 and TRBJ1-1; TRBD1 aligns across 9 bases. V was pared by 4 bases and J by 1 base, with 8 bases of the junction left unmatched. The V gene's germline CDR1 is SGHRS and CDR2 YFSETQ. This CDR3 spans 16 amino acids. The CDR3 bases are TGCGCCAGCAGCCCTGACAGGGGGGGAGAGAACACTGAAGCTTTCTTT. Amino acids: CASSPDRGGENTEAFF.

This clone has just one count. This chain joins TRBV14 and TRBJ2-7; 15 bases match TRBD2. V was clipped by 5 bases and J by 5 bases; unmatched bases: 4. The CDR3 covers 15 residues. Germline-derived CDR1 and CDR2 are SGHDN and FVKESK. The CDR3 coding sequence is TGTGCCAGCAGCAAGGGACTAGCGGGAGGTAACGAGCAGTACTTC. Amino acids: CASSKGLAGGNEQYF. Full variable domain (outside the CDR3, taken from reference TRBV14 and TRBJ2-7): EAGVTQFPSHSVIEKGQTVTLRCDPISGHDNLYWYRRVMGKEIKFLLHFVKESKQDESGMPNNRFLAERTGGTYSTLKVQPAELEDSGVYFCASSKGLAGGNEQYFGPGTRLTVT.

This clone was counted a single time. The rearrangement joins TRBV18 to TRBJ2-2, with TRBD2 as a possible D gene (5 bases). V was clipped by 1 base and J by 7 bases, with 7 bases between them. Looked up from germline, CDR1 is KGHSH and CDR2 is LQKENI. The length of the CDR3 is 13 residues. The CDR3 sequence: CASSPQAGGELFF. The CDR3 DNA reads TGTGCCAGCTCACCACAGGCGGGCGGGGAGCTGTTTTTT.

The V gene is TRBV7-3, the J gene TRBJ1-1; D is uncertain. Trimming shortened V by 0 bases and J by 4 bases, and 15 bases separated the two germline ends. Germline CDR1 is SGHTA and CDR2 is FQGTGA. This CDR3 is built from 16 residues. The DNA of the CDR3 is TGTGCCAGCAGCTTAACGGGGAGGACCCGGGGCACTGAAGCTTTCTTT. Its translation is CASSLTGRTRGTEAFF.

The chain recombines TRBV9 with TRBJ2-2, with D perhaps matching TRBD2 (5 bases). CDR1 and CDR2 (germline): SGDLS, YYNGEE. This CDR3 region has 16 residues. V shed 0 bases and J shed 5 bases, with 14 bases lying between them. This CDR3 reads CASSVVSGSLTGELFF. CDR3 DNA sequence: TGTGCCAGCAGCGTAGTAAGTGGGAGTCTGACCGGGGAGCTGTTTTTT.

This chain uses TRBV28 with TRBJ2-3, with 9 bases identical to TRBD2. Trimming at V came to 5 bases and at J to 4 bases, leaving 10 bases not matched to a gene. The CDR3 has 16 residues. Looked up from germline, CDR1 is MDHEN and CDR2 is SYDVKM. The CDR3 protein is CASSPTLAGVADTQYF. The CDR3 coding sequence is TGTGCCAGCAGTCCAACCTTAGCGGGAGTGGCAGATACGCAGTATTTT.

This chain's CDR3 is CASSPGAASTEQFF. The CDR3 DNA reads as TGTGCCAGCAGCCCCGGAGCGGCCTCCACCGAGCAGTTCTTC. This chain links TRBV11-2 with TRBJ2-1; D is possibly TRBD2 (5 bases). Germline CDR1 and CDR2: SGHAT and FQNNGV. The CDR3 covers 14 residues. Trimming took off 5 bases at V and 10 bases at J, with 18 bases between the two ends.

This chain connects TRBV30 to TRBJ1-1, with a possible D match to TRBD1 (5 bases). This CDR3 is built from 13 residues. The germline V gene encodes CDR1 GTSNPN and CDR2 SVGIG (reference sequence). Trimming stripped 1 base from V and 0 bases from J, with 6 bases between. CDR3: CAWSGTLNTEAFF. DNA of the CDR3: TGTGCCTGGAGTGGGACACTGAACACTGAAGCTTTCTTT. Combining the CDR3 with reference TRBV30 and TRBJ1-1 gives the whole variable domain SQTIHQWPATLVQPVGSPLSLECTVEGTSNPNLYWYRQAAGRGLQLLFYSVGIGQISSEVPQNLSASRPQDRQFILSSKKLLLSDSGFYLCAWSGTLNTEAFFGQGTRLTVV.

This chain joins TRBV19 and TRBJ1-5, with 7 nucleotides matching TRBD1. This CDR3 has 15 residues. V shed 4 bases and J 3 bases; nucleotides not matched to a gene: 6. The germline CDR1 and CDR2 sequences are LNHDA and SQIVND (reference sequence). Here the CDR3 reads CASSTRGGDNQPQHF. DNA of the CDR3: TGTGCCAGTAGTACTAGAGGGGGCGACAATCAGCCCCAGCATTTT. Complete variable domain (other parts from reference TRBV19 and TRBJ1-5): DGGITQSPKYLFRKEGQNVTLSCEQNLNHDAMYWYRQDPGQGLRLIYYSQIVNDFQKGDIAEGYSVSREKKESFPLTVTSAQKNPTAFYLCASSTRGGDNQPQHFGDGTRLSIL.

Points on this clone: The same CDR3 is also encoded by other DNA sequences in this sample. This chain uses TRBV29-1 with TRBJ2-1; D is perhaps TRBD2 (6 bases). Looked up from germline, CDR1 is SQVTM and CDR2 is ANQGSEA. Trimming removed 3 bases at V and 5 bases at J, with 11 bases between. This CDR3 comprises 13 residues. CDR3 nucleotide sequence: TGCAGCGTTGATGGGACTGGGAACAATGAGCAGTTCTTC. The encoded protein is CSVDGTGNNEQFF.

The rearrangement links TRBV25-1 to TRBJ1-1, with 7 bases matching TRBD1. Germline CDR1 and CDR2: MGHDK and SYGVNS. This CDR3 is 12 amino acids long. Trimming took 5 bases from V and 4 from J; bases not matched to a gene: 1. CDR3 DNA sequence: TGTGCCAGCAGTTGGACAGGCACTGAAGCTTTCTTT. This encodes CASSWTGTEAFF.

This chain joins TRBV4-2 and TRBJ2-5, with 7 nucleotides matching TRBD2. The CDR3 consists of 16 residues. CDR1 and CDR2 from the germline V gene are LGHNA and YNFKEQ. J was trimmed by 7 bases and V by 0 bases; bases with no gene match: 11. The CDR3 spells CASSQDRARERGTQYF. The CDR3 DNA is TGTGCCAGCAGCCAAGATAGGGCGCGGGAGCGGGGGACCCAGTACTTC.

This clone showed up just once. The CDR3 spells CASSAAAATNEKLFF. CDR3 sequence (DNA): TGTGCCAGTAGTGCCGCAGCCGCAACTAATGAAAAACTGTTTTTT. The rearrangement links TRBV19 to TRBJ1-4; no firm D call. V shed 5 bases and J shed 0 bases, with 10 bases lying between them. Germline V CDR1 and CDR2: LNHDA, SQIVND (reference sequence). This CDR3 has 15 amino acids.

V gene TRBV5-1 combines with J gene TRBJ2-3, with a weak D call TRBD2 (6 bases). The CDR3 is made up of 15 amino acids. Deletions cut 0 bases from V and 6 bases from J, with 14 bases between. In germline, CDR1 is SGHRS, CDR2 YFSETQ. DNA for the CDR3: TGCGCCAGCAGCTTGGGCTTCGCGGGGCTTGATACGCAGTATTTT. It is translated as CASSLGFAGLDTQYF.

This chain joins TRBV7-6 and TRBJ2-1, with D unresolved. Looked up from germline, CDR1 is SGHVS and CDR2 is FNYEAQ. Trimming removed 0 bases from V and 10 bases from J, with 13 bases in between. The CDR3 has 14 residues. The CDR3 loop is CASSLAPDRIEQFF. CDR3 nucleotides: TGTGCCAGCAGCTTAGCCCCCGACCGGATAGAGCAGTTCTTC.

The chain recombines TRBV10-2 with TRBJ2-7; D possibly matches TRBD1 or TRBD2 (5 bases each). Deletions cut 8 bases from V and 2 bases from J, with 28 bases between. Germline values: CDR1 WSHSY, CDR2 SAAADI. The length of the CDR3 is 18 residues. The DNA of the CDR3 is TGCGCCAGCCTCACGCCCGGAGGAAGGGGAAAACCAACCTACGAGCAGTACTTC. It encodes CASLTPGGRGKPTYEQYF.

The rearrangement joins TRBV5-1 to TRBJ2-1; 12 nucleotides match TRBD2. Unmatched junction bases numbered 11, after V lost 4 bases and J lost 3 bases. The germline V gene has CDR1 SGHRS and CDR2 YFSETQ. CDR3 length equals 18 residues. This chain's CDR3 is CASSVGQGLAGDYNEQFF. The CDR3 region has the DNA TGCGCCAGCAGCGTGGGACAGGGACTAGCGGGCGACTACAATGAGCAGTTCTTC.

The chain couples TRBV7-3 to TRBJ2-7, with D uncertain. Trimming pared 2 bases from V and 0 bases from J, leaving 8 bases between. The CDR3 runs to 14 residues. Germline V gene lookup returns CDR1 SGHTA and CDR2 FQGTGA. CDR3 residues: CASSLSVSSYEQYF. The CDR3 DNA follows: TGTGCCAGCAGCTTATCTGTGAGCTCCTACGAGCAGTACTTC.

The V call is TRBV4-1, the J call TRBJ2-3; D is unresolved. Trimming removed 4 bases at V and 2 bases at J, with 7 bases between. CDR3 size: 13 residues. Germline-derived CDR1 and CDR2 are MGHRA and YSYEKL. DNA for the CDR3: TGCGCCAGCAGCCTTAGCCTCACAGATACGCAGTATTTT. Translation gives CASSLSLTDTQYF.

This clone was found many times. The J gene is TRBJ2-1, the V gene TRBV7-2; D unclear. In germline, CDR1 is SGHTA, CDR2 FQGNSA. This CDR3 is 13 amino acids long. V was shortened by 2 bases and J by 6 bases, with 8 bases between the two germline ends. The CDR3 DNA reads as TGTGCCAGCAGCTTATACATATCCAATGAGCAGTTCTTC. Protein: CASSLYISNEQFF.

This chain connects TRBV7-6 to TRBJ2-3, with 9 bases matching TRBD2. The germline CDR1 and CDR2 sequences are SGHVS and FNYEAQ. Trimming removed 2 bases from V and 1 base from J; junction bases left unmatched: 1. This CDR3 spans 15 amino acids. For the CDR3, the DNA is TGTGCCAGCAGCTTAATAGCGGGGGGCACAGATACGCAGTATTTT. This gives the protein CASSLIAGGTDTQYF.

This sequence joins TRBV4-1 and TRBJ2-5; D is uncertain. Germline V gene data show CDR1 as MGHRA and CDR2 as YSYEKL. Trimming removed 4 bases at V and 5 bases at J, with 8 bases between. CDR3 size: 12 residues. The CDR3 reads CASSRPEETQYF. In DNA, the CDR3 is TGCGCCAGCAGCCGCCCCGAGGAGACCCAGTACTTC.

The J gene is TRBJ2-7, the V gene TRBV7-2; the match to TRBD2 covers 11 bases. V lost 3 bases and J lost 2; bases outside the gene matches: 3. This CDR3 comprises 15 residues. Germline loops: CDR1 SGHTA, CDR2 FQGNSA. CDR3 bases: TGTGCCAGCAGCTTTTATAGCGGGAGGGCCTACGAGCAGTACTTC. Translated: CASSFYSGRAYEQYF.

This clone was detected only a few times. This chain uses TRBV6-1 with TRBJ1-1; D perhaps matches TRBD1 (5 bases). CDR1 and CDR2 (germline): MNHNS, SASEGT. CDR3 length equals 14 residues. Trimming removed 6 bases from V and 0 bases from J, with 11 bases in between. The CDR3 loop reads CASSRGDLNTEAFF. CDR3 nucleotide sequence: TGTGCCAGCAGCCGGGGGGATTTGAACACTGAAGCTTTCTTT.